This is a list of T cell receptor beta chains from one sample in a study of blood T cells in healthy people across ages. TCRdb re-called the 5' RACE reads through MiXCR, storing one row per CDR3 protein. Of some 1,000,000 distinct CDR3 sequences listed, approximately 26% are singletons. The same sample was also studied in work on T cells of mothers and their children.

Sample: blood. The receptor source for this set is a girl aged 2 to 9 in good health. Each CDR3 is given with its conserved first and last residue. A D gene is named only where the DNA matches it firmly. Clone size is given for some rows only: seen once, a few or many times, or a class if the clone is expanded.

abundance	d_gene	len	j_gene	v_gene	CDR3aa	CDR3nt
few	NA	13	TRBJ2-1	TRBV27	CASSGLPNYEQFF	TGTGCCAGCTCAGGACTCCCTAATTATGAGCAGTTCTTC
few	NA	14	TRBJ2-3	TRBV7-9	CASSLGPGFVTQYF	TGTGCCAGCAGCTTGGGGCCAGGTTTTGTGACGCAGTATTTT
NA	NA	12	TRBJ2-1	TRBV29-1	CSVEDVDNEQFF	TGCAGCGTTGAAGACGTAGACAATGAGCAGTTCTTC
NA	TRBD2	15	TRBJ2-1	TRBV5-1	CASSLGRGAFEEQFF	TGCGCCAGCAGCTTGGGGCGGGGGGCCTTTGAAGAGCAGTTCTTC
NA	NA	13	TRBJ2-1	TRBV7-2	CASSLVVRFEQFF	TGTGCCAGCAGCCTAGTTGTCAGGTTCGAGCAGTTCTTC
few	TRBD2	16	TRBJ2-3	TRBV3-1	CASSPLERGRADTQYF	TGTGCCAGCAGCCCACTCGAGCGGGGGAGGGCAGATACGCAGTATTTT
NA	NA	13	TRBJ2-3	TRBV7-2	CASSPSLVNTQYF	TGTGCCAGCAGCCCCTCTCTTGTCAATACGCAGTATTTT
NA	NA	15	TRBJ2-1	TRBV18	CASSPPRGSYNEQFF	TGTGCCAGCTCACCCCCACGGGGCTCCTACAATGAGCAGTTCTTC
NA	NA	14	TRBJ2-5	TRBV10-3	CAIAGALIGETQYF	TGTGCCATCGCCGGAGCCCTTATCGGAGAGACCCAGTACTTC
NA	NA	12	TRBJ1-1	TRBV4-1	CASSQEVGEAFF	TGCGCCAGCAGCCAAGAAGTGGGAGAAGCTTTCTTT
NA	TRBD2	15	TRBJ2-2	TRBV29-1	CSVVTREGPVGELFF	TGCAGCGTTGTAACGCGGGAGGGCCCGGTCGGGGAGCTGTTTTTT
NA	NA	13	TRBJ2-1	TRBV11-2	CASSLAQAYEQFF	TGTGCCAGCAGCTTAGCACAGGCCTATGAGCAGTTCTTC
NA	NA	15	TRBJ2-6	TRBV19	CASSLADPGANVLTF	TGTGCCAGTAGCCTGGCCGACCCTGGGGCCAACGTCCTGACTTTC
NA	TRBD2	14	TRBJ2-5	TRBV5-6	CASSLRRPKREQYF	TGTGCCAGCAGCTTAAGGCGGCCCAAGCGGGAGCAGTACTTC
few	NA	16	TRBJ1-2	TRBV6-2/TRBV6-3	CASSSFKKDSDYGYTF	TGTGCCAGCAGTTCCTTCAAAAAGGACAGCGACTATGGCTACACCTTC
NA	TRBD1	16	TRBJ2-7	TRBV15	CATRRNPGQLDYEQYF	TGTGCCACCCGGCGTAATCCGGGACAGCTTGACTACGAGCAGTACTTC
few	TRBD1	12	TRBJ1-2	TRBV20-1	CSAGGWGYGYTF	TGCAGTGCAGGGGGCTGGGGCTATGGCTACACCTTC
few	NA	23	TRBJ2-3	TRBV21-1	CASSKVWFSPVVYGGRMSNTQYF	TGTGCCAGCAGCAAAGTATGGTTTAGCCCGGTTGTCTATGGGGGGCGTATGTCTAATACGCAGTATTTT
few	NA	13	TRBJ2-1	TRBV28	CASSPLLADEQFF	TGTGCCAGCAGTCCTCTCTTAGCGGATGAGCAGTTCTTC
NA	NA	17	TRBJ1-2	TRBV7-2	CASSYSTQGSGIHGYTF	TGTGCCAGCAGCTACTCGACCCAGGGTTCTGGTATACATGGCTACACCTTC
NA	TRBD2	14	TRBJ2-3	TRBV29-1	CSVGDSGGADTQYF	TGCAGCGTTGGTGATAGCGGGGGGGCAGATACGCAGTATTTT
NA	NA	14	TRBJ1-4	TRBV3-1	CASSQEMEGQKLFF	TGTGCCAGCAGCCAAGAAATGGAGGGGCAAAAACTGTTTTTT
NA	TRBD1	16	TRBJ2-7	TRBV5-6	CASSLSVTGHFYEQYF	TGTGCCAGCAGCTTAAGCGTGACAGGGCATTTCTACGAGCAGTACTTC
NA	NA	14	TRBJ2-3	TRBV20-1	CSAIPPAGTDTQYF	TGCAGTGCTATTCCCCCAGCGGGTACAGATACGCAGTATTTT
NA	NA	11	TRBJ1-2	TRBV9	CASNSDYGYTF	TGTGCCAGCAATTCCGATTATGGCTACACCTTC
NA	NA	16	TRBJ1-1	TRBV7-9	CASSASPGLKNTEAFF	TGTGCCAGCAGCGCCTCCCCAGGGTTGAAGAACACTGAAGCTTTCTTT
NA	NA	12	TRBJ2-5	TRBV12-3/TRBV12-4	CASSLAWTVQYF	TGTGCCAGCAGTTTAGCCTGGACAGTCCAGTACTTC
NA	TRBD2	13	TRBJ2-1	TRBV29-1	CSVVGLAGGEQFF	TGCAGCGTTGTCGGCCTAGCGGGAGGTGAGCAGTTCTTC
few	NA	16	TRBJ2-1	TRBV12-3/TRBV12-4	CASTSSFGGWNNEQFF	TGTGCCAGCACTTCGTCTTTTGGGGGTTGGAACAATGAGCAGTTCTTC
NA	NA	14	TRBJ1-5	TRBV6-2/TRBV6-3	CASSYSTGNQPQHF	TGTGCCAGCAGTTACTCGACTGGCAATCAGCCCCAGCATTTT
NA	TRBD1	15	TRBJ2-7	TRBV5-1	CASSSQGVARDEQYF	TGCGCTAGCAGCTCACAGGGGGTTGCCAGGGACGAGCAGTACTTC
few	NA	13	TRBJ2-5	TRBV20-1	CSAPNSVGETQYF	TGCAGTGCTCCCAACTCCGTGGGGGAGACCCAGTACTTC
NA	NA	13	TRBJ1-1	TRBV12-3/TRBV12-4	CASSPTAMTEAFF	TGTGCCAGCAGTCCTACCGCCATGACTGAAGCTTTCTTT
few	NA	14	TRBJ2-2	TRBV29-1	CSVEGTGNTGELFF	TGCAGCGTTGAGGGGACGGGGAACACCGGGGAGCTGTTTTTT
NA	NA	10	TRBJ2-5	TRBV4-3	CATQSGTASF	TGCGCCACTCAATCCGGGACCGCAAGTTTC
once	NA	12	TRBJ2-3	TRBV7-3	CASSFDSLTQYF	TGTGCCAGCAGCTTCGACAGTCTCACGCAGTATTTT
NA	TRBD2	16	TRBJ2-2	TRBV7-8	CASSSLAGGLGGELFF	TGTGCCAGCAGCTCACTAGCGGGAGGACTTGGCGGGGAGCTGTTTTTT
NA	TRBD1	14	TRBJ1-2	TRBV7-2	CASSLSTGDYGYTF	TGTGCCAGCAGCTTATCGACAGGGGACTATGGCTACACCTTC
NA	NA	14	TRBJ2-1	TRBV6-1	CASVERQVYNEQFF	TGTGCCAGCGTGGAAAGGCAGGTCTACAATGAGCAGTTCTTC
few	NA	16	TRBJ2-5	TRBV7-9	CASSLLWQGGQETQYF	TGTGCCAGCAGCTTACTGTGGCAGGGTGGCCAAGAGACCCAGTACTTC
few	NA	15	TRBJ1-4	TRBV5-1	CASSFTPRQNEKLFF	TGCGCCAGCAGCTTTACACCAAGACAGAATGAAAAACTGTTTTTT
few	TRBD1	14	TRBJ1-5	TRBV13	CASSQRGQPQPQHF	TGTGCCAGCAGCCAAAGGGGGCAGCCTCAGCCCCAGCATTTT
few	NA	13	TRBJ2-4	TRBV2	CASSLPDRNIQYF	TGTGCCAGCAGTCTACCGGACAGAAACATTCAGTACTTC
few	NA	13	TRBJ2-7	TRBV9	CASSAGWRDEQYF	TGTGCCAGCAGCGCCGGTTGGCGCGACGAGCAGTACTTC
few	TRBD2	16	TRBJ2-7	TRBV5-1	CASNRISGAVTYEQYF	TGCGCCAGCAATCGCATCAGCGGGGCCGTTACCTACGAGCAGTACTTC
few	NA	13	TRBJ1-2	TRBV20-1	CSARRTDTHGYTF	TGCAGTGCTAGACGGACAGATACTCATGGCTACACCTTC
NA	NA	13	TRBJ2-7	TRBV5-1	CASAQEDSYEQYF	TGCGCCAGCGCCCAGGAAGATTCCTACGAGCAGTACTTC
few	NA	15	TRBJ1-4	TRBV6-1	CASSLERKGWEKLFF	TGTGCCAGCAGTCTGGAACGTAAGGGGTGGGAAAAACTGTTTTTT
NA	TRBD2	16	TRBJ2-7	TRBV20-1	CSARDRGSGGQHGQYF	TGCAGTGCTAGAGATCGGGGTAGCGGGGGGCAACACGGGCAGTACTTC
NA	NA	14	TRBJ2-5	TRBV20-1	CSATAFMYQETQYF	TGCAGTGCAACGGCCTTTATGTACCAAGAGACCCAGTACTTC
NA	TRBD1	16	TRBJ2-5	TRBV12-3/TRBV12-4	CASRRNRGLEQETQYF	TGTGCCAGCAGGCGCAACAGGGGGCTGGAGCAAGAGACCCAGTACTTC
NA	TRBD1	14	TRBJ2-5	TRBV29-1	CSAKPGQGAETQYF	TGCAGCGCTAAACCGGGACAGGGTGCGGAGACCCAGTACTTC
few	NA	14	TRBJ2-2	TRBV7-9	CASSLDENTGELFF	TGTGCCAGCAGCTTAGATGAGAACACCGGGGAGCTGTTTTTT
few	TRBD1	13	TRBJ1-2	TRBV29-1	CSGGQGKGGGYTF	TGCAGCGGAGGACAGGGGAAAGGAGGTGGCTACACCTTC
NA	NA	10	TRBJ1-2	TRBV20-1	CSAWVDGYTF	TGCAGTGCCTGGGTGGATGGCTACACCTTC
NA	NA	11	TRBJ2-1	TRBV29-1	CSVDNYNEQFF	TGCAGCGTTGACAACTACAATGAGCAGTTCTTC
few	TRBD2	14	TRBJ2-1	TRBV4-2	CATRGGAGYNEQFF	TGTGCCACGCGGGGGGGCGCAGGTTACAATGAGCAGTTCTTC
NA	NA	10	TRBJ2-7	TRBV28	CASSAGVQYF	TGTGCCAGCAGTGCCGGAGTGCAGTACTTC
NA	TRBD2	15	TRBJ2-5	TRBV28	CAIARLAGVQETQYF	TGTGCCATCGCCCGACTAGCGGGGGTACAAGAGACCCAGTACTTC